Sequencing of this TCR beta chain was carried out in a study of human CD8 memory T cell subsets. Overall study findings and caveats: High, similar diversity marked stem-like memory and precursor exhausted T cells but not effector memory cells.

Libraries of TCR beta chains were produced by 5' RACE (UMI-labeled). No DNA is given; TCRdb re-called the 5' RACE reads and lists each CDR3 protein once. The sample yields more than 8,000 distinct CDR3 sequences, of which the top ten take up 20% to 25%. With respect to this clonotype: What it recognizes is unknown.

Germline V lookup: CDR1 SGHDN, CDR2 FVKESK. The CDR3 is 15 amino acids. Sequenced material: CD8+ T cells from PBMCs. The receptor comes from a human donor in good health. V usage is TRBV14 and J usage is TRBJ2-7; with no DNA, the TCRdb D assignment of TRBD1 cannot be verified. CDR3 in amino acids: CASSEGDRVSYEQYF.